This is a list of T cell receptor beta chains from one sample in a study of blood T cell repertoires in COVID-19. Here immunoSEQ multiplex PCR was the method, and the copy in TCRdb shows in-frame clones only, minus some. The repertoire holds 100,000 to 120,000 clones, with just over 75% as singletons. Specimen: peripheral blood. The receptor set was obtained from a woman aged 80 or older with acute or convalescent COVID-19. The CDR3 runs from the conserved cysteine through the conserved F or W. Each record gives: clone size, D gene, J gene, V gene, CDR3 protein, CDR3 DNA. The D gene is left open where the match is weak. Size is omitted from some rows. Given values are once, few, many or a class for expanded clones.

- - TRBJ2-5 TRBV28 CASILGGQPYF -
once - TRBJ2-5 TRBV7-2 CASSPRGGGLGETQYF TGTGCCAGCAGCCCCCGTGGGGGGGGCTTGGGAGAGACCCAGTACTTC
- - TRBJ2-1 TRBV9 CASSIRDTTGNEQFF TGTGCCAGCAGCATTCGGGACACAACTGGAAATGAGCAGTTCTTC
- TRBD1 TRBJ2-5 TRBV5-4 CASSGTGGAVETQYF TGTGCCAGCAGCGGTACAGGGGGCGCGGTAGAGACCCAGTACTTC
- - TRBJ1-4 TRBV19 CASKAGNEEKLFF TGTGCCAGTAAAGCCGGGAATGAAGAAAAACTGTTTTTT
- TRBD1 TRBJ2-3 TRBV20-1 CSASQTGSDTQYF TGCAGTGCTAGTCAGACAGGGTCAGATACGCAGTATTTT
- TRBD2 TRBJ2-3 TRBV6-5 CISGSLSTDTQYF TGTATTAGCGGGAGCCTTAGCACAGATACGCAGTATTTT
- - TRBJ2-1 TRBV28 CASSAALSGHNEQFF TGTGCCAGCAGTGCCGCCTTGAGCGGACACAATGAGCAGTTCTTC
- - TRBJ1-4 TRBV6-5 CASSSSGIMAQKLFF -
- - TRBJ2-2 TRBV11-2 CASSSTNTGELFF TGTGCCAGCAGCTCGACTAACACCGGGGAGCTGTTTTTT
- - TRBJ1-1 TRBV18 CASSTRSNTEAFF TGTGCCAGCTCAACCAGATCCAACACTGAAGCTTTCTTT
- - TRBJ1-6 TRBV9 CASSVVPGAGSPLHF TGTGCCAGCAGCGTAGTGCCAGGGGCTGGTTCACCCCTCCACTTT
- - TRBJ2-1 TRBV27 CASREIGSRDEQFF TGTGCCAGCAGAGAGATTGGGTCGAGGGATGAGCAGTTCTTC
- - TRBJ1-2 TRBV11-2 CASSRSRGYTF TGTGCCAGCAGCCGCTCCCGGGGCTACACCTTC
- TRBD2 TRBJ2-7 TRBV20-1 CSASIAGDGEQYF TGCAGTGCTAGTATAGCGGGGGATGGCGAGCAGTACTTC
few - TRBJ1-3 TRBV29-1 CSVGGTSSGNTIYF TGCAGCGTTGGCGGCACGAGCTCTGGAAACACCATATATTTT
- - TRBJ1-1 TRBV7-2 CASSLVPVTEAFF TGTGCCAGCAGCTTAGTACCGGTGACTGAAGCTTTCTTT
- - TRBJ2-7 TRBV5-8 CASSSQYEQYF TGTGCCAGCAGCTCCCAGTACGAGCAGTACTTC
- - TRBJ1-2 TRBV10-1 CASSESTGAHSGYTF TGCGCCAGCAGTGAGTCGACGGGAGCTCACTCTGGCTACACCTTC
- - TRBJ1-1 TRBV7-2 CASSLLRETEAFF TGTGCCAGCAGCTTATTAAGGGAGACTGAAGCTTTCTTT
once TRBD1 TRBJ1-2 TRBV14 CASSQGTGAYGYTF TGTGCCAGCAGCCAAGGGACAGGCGCCTATGGCTACACCTTC
once - TRBJ1-5 TRBV4-1 CASSQDRDRPGGNQPQHF TGCGCCAGCAGCCAAGATCGAGACAGGCCCGGGGGCAATCAGCCCCAGCATTTT
few TRBD2 TRBJ2-6 TRBV5-1 CASSLAPLAGSSGANVLTF TGCGCCAGCAGCTTGGCCCCACTAGCGGGGAGCTCTGGGGCCAACGTCCTGACTTTC
few TRBD1 TRBJ1-1 TRBV6-6 CASSYGQGVTEAFF TGTGCCAGCAGTTATGGACAGGGGGTCACTGAAGCTTTCTTT
- - TRBJ2-2 TRBV30 CVSSGGGSTGELFF TGTGTCTCGAGTGGGGGCGGGAGCACCGGGGAGCTGTTTTTT
- - TRBJ1-5 TRBV7-2 CASSLEGYQPQHF TGTGCCAGCAGCTTAGAGGGGTATCAGCCCCAGCATTTT
- - TRBJ1-3 TRBV30 CAWKLVWQGTSGNTIYF TGTGCCTGGAAACTAGTGTGGCAGGGGACCTCTGGAAACACCATATATTTT
- TRBD2 TRBJ2-2 TRBV6-2/TRBV6-3 CASSHLQPSGDTGELFF TGTGCCAGCAGCCACCTACAACCTAGCGGGGATACCGGGGAGCTGTTTTTT
- TRBD1 TRBJ2-1 TRBV6-2/TRBV6-3 CASSYSEQTGYNEQFF TGTGCCAGCAGTTACTCCGAGCAGACAGGGTACAATGAGCAGTTCTTC
- - TRBJ2-2 TRBV24-1 CATSDPRAGVDTGELFF TGTGCCACCAGTGACCCCCGGGCAGGGGTCGACACCGGGGAGCTGTTTTTT
many TRBD2 TRBJ2-1 TRBV2 CASSEQRDFYNEQFF TGTGCCAGCAGTGAACAGCGGGATTTCTACAATGAGCAGTTCTTC
medium-sized - TRBJ2-3 TRBV5-1 CASSLIPGSTDTQYF TGCGCCAGCAGCTTGATTCCAGGAAGCACAGATACGCAGTATTTT
few - TRBJ2-2 TRBV9 CASSVGTMNTGELFF TGTGCCAGCAGCGTAGGAACTATGAACACCGGGGAGCTGTTTTTT
- TRBD1 TRBJ2-2 TRBV7-2 CASSLVTGGTGELFF TGTGCCAGCAGCTTAGTGACAGGGGGGACCGGGGAGCTGTTTTTT
- TRBD2 TRBJ2-7 TRBV11-2 CASSLGTSGNSYEQYF TGTGCCAGCAGCTTAGGGACTAGCGGTAACTCCTACGAGCAGTACTTC
- TRBD2 TRBJ2-5 TRBV11-2 CASSWVAGVQETQYF TGTGCCAGCAGCTGGGTAGCGGGAGTGCAGGAGACCCAGTACTTC
few TRBD1 TRBJ1-5 TRBV7-9 CASSEGTANQPQHF TGTGCCAGCAGCGAAGGGACAGCCAATCAGCCCCAGCATTTT
- TRBD2 TRBJ2-7 TRBV29-1 CSVGGLAGREQYF TGCAGCGTTGGGGGACTAGCGGGAAGGGAGCAGTACTTC
- TRBD1 TRBJ1-4 TRBV28 CASTPDRVSNEKLFF TGTGCCAGCACCCCAGACAGGGTGTCTAATGAAAAACTGTTTTTT
- - TRBJ1-5 TRBV5-8 CASSLGAGEPQHF TGTGCCAGCAGCTTGGGGGCGGGTGAGCCCCAGCATTTT
- TRBD1 TRBJ2-7 TRBV5-1 CASRLGTGSYEQYF TGCGCCAGCAGACTCGGGACAGGGTCATACGAGCAGTACTTC
- TRBD2 TRBJ2-5 TRBV4-2 CASSQERLAGGLQETQYF TGTGCCAGCAGCCAAGAGCGGCTAGCGGGGGGCCTTCAAGAGACCCAGTACTTC
- TRBD1 TRBJ1-5 TRBV4-1 CASSQPNRGGYSNQPQHF TGCGCCAGCAGCCAACCTAACAGGGGCGGATATAGCAATCAGCCCCAGCATTTT
once - TRBJ2-4 TRBV19 CASSLGTQIAKNIQYF TGTGCCAGTAGTTTAGGCACCCAGATAGCCAAAAACATTCAGTACTTC
- TRBD2 TRBJ2-1 TRBV7-9 CASSLTSGSLYEQFF TGTGCCAGCAGCTTAACTAGCGGGAGTTTATATGAGCAGTTCTTC
- - TRBJ1-6 TRBV7-6 CASSLHGDSPLHF TGTGCCAGCAGCTTGCACGGGGATTCACCCCTCCACTTT
- - TRBJ2-7 TRBV7-2 CASSLNLGIAEYEQYF TGTGCCAGCAGCTTAAATCTCGGAATAGCGGAGTACGAGCAGTACTTC
- TRBD1 TRBJ2-1 TRBV5-4 CASSFDQGDYNEQFF TGTGCCAGCAGCTTTGATCAGGGGGACTACAATGAGCAGTTCTTC
few TRBD1 TRBJ1-4 TRBV5-1 CASSLISTGGNEKLFF TGCGCCAGCAGCTTGATATCTACAGGGGGGAATGAAAAACTGTTTTTT
few - TRBJ1-6 TRBV3-1/TRBV3-2 CASRQFGGQGDNSPLHF TGTGCCAGCAGACAATTCGGGGGGCAAGGGGATAATTCACCCCTCCACTTT
- TRBD1 TRBJ1-5 TRBV6-6 CASTDLQGNGNQPQHF TGTGCCAGCACCGACTTACAGGGGAACGGCAATCAGCCCCAGCATTTT
- TRBD1 TRBJ2-7 TRBV27 CASSPYPPGQVTYEQYF TGTGCCAGCAGTCCGTACCCACCGGGACAGGTCACCTACGAGCAGTACTTC
- TRBD2 TRBJ2-7 TRBV11-1 CASSLGGALEFSEQYF TGTGCCAGCAGCCTGGGAGGGGCACTAGAATTTTCCGAGCAGTACTTC
- - TRBJ1-2 TRBV5-1 CASSPQPGTRGYTF TGCGCCAGCAGCCCTCAACCGGGGACTCGGGGCTACACCTTC
few TRBD2 TRBJ2-7 TRBV5-1 CASSLEPGLAGNYEQYF TGCGCCAGCAGCTTGGAGCCCGGACTAGCGGGCAATTACGAGCAGTACTTC